These 2 T cell receptor beta chains share one sample of origin, sequenced in a study of blood T cells in healthy people across ages. Using a J-beta primer mix together with a sample-barcoded 5' primer, a second PCR was run for roughly 7 to 11 cycles. TCRdb redid the calling of the 5' RACE reads with MiXCR, one entry per CDR3 protein. The sample carries roughly 720,000 distinct CDR3 sequences, approximately 55% recorded once. Specimen: blood. These receptors were collected from a man older than 75 in good health.

V is TRBV6-5 and J is TRBJ2-3, with 10 positions matching TRBD2. J was trimmed by 14 bases and V by 6 bases; bases with no gene match: 14. This CDR3 region has 14 residues. Looked up from germline, CDR1 is MNHEY and CDR2 is SVGAGI. The DNA of the CDR3 is TGTGCCAGCAGCGGAGCGGGAGGGGTCAGAGACGCGTATTTT. Amino acid sequence: CASSGAGGVRDAYF.

Concerning this clonotype: One end of the junction fails to match germline, which may point to a read error. J is TRBJ1-6 and V is TRBV12-5, with 11 bases fitting TRBD1. The CDR3 totals 16 residues. Germline values: CDR1 LGHNT, CDR2 FRNRAP. The DNA of the CDR3 is TGCGCTAGTGGTCCCGGTTATGGGACAGGGGGATCACCCCTCCACTTT. Protein sequence: CASGPGYGTGGSPLHF.